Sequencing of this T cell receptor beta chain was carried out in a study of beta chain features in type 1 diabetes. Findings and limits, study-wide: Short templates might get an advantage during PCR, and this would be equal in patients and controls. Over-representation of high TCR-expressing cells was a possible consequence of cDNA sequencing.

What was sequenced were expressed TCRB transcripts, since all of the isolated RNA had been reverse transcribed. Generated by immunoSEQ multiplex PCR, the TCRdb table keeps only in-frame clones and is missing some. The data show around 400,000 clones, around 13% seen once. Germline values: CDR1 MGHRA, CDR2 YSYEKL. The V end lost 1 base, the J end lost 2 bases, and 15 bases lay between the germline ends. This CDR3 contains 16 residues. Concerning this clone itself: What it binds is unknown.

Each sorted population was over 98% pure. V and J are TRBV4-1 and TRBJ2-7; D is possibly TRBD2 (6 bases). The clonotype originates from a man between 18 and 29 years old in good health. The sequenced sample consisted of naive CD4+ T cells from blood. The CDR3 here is CASSQGRGTAAYEQYF. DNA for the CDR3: TGCGCCAGCAGCCAAGGGAGGGGAACAGCAGCCTACGAGCAGTACTTC.